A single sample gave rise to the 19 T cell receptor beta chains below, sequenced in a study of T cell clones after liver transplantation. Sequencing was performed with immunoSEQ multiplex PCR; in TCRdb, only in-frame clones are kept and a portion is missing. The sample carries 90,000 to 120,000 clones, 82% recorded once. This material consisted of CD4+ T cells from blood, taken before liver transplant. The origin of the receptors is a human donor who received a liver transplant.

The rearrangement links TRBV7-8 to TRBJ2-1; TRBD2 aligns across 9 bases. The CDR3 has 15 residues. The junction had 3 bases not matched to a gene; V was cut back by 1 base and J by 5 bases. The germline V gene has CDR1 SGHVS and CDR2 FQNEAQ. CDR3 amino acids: CASSLEGLADNEQFF. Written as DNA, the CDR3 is TGTGCCAGCAGCTTAGAGGGACTAGCAGACAATGAGCAGTTCTTC.

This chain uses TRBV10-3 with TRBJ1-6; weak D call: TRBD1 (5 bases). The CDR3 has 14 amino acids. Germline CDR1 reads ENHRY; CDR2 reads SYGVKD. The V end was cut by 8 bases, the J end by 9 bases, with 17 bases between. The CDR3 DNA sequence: TGTGCCATCGGGGACGACAGCGGTCGTTCACCCCTCCACTTT. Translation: CAIGDDSGRSPLHF.

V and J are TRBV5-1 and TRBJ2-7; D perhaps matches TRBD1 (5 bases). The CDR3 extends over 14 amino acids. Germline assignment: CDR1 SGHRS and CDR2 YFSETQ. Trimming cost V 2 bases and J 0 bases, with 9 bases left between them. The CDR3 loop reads CASSFRQISYEQYF. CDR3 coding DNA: TGCGCCAGCAGCTTCAGACAGATCTCCTACGAGCAGTACTTC.

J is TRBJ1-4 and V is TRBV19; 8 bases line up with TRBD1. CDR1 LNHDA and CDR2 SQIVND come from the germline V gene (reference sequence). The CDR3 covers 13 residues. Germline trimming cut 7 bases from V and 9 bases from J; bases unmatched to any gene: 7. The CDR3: CASNGQGFQKLFF. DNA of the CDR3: TGTGCCAGTAACGGACAGGGCTTCCAAAAACTGTTTTTT.

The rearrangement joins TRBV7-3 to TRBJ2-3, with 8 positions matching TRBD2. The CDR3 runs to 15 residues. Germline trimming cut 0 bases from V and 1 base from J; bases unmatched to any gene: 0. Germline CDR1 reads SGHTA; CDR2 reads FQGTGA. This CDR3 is CASSLTSGGTDTQYF. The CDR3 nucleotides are TGTGCCAGCAGCTTAACTAGCGGGGGCACAGATACGCAGTATTTT.

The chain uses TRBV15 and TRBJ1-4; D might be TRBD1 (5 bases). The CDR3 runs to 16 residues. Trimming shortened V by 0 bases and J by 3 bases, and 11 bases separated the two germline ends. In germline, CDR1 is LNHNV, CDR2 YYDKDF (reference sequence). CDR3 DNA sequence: TGTGCCACCAGCAGAGATAGGCAGGGTTCTAATGAAAAACTGTTTTTT. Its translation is CATSRDRQGSNEKLFF.

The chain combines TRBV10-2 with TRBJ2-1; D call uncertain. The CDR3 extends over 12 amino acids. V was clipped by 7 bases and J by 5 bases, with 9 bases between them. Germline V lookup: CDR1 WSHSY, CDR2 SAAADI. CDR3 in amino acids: CASINVNNEQFF. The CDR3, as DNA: TGCGCCAGCATTAATGTTAACAATGAGCAGTTCTTC.

The CDR3 region is CASNPGQGGGYTF. The CDR3 nucleotides read TGTGCCAGCAACCCCGGCCAGGGCGGTGGCTACACCTTC. This chain links TRBV6-5 with TRBJ1-2; possible D gene TRBD1, 5 bases. Trimming took 7 bases from V and 7 from J, leaving 16 bases between them. CDR3 size: 13 residues. Germline V gene data show CDR1 as MNHEY and CDR2 as SVGAGI.

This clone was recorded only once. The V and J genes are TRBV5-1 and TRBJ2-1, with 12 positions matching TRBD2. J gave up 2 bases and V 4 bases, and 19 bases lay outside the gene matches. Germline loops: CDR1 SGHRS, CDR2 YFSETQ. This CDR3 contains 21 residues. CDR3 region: CASSRSSTSGGSGGTYNEQFF. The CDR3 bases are TGCGCCAGCAGCCGCAGCTCGACTAGCGGGGGCTCCGGAGGGACCTACAATGAGCAGTTCTTC.

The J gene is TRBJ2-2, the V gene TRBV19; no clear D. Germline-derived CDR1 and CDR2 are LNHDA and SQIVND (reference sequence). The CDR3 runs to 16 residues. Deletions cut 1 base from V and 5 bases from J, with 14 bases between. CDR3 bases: TGTGCCAGTAGTATAGTGAGCTCTTTGAGGACCGGGGAGCTGTTTTTT. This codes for CASSIVSSLRTGELFF. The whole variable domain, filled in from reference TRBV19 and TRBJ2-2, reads DGGITQSPKYLFRKEGQNVTLSCEQNLNHDAMYWYRQDPGQGLRLIYYSQIVNDFQKGDIAEGYSVSREKKESFPLTVTSAQKNPTAFYLCASSIVSSLRTGELFFGEGSRLTVL.

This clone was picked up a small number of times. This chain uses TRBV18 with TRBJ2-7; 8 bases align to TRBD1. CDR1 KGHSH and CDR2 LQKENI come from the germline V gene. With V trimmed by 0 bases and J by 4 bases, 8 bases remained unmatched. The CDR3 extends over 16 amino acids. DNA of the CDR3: TGTGCCAGCTCACCACCGAGGAGACAGGGGAATTACGAGCAGTACTTC. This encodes CASSPPRRQGNYEQYF.

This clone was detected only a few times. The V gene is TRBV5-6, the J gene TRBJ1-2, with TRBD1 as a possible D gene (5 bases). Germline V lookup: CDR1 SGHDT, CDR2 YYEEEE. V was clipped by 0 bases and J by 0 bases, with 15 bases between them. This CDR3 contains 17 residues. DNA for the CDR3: TGTGCCAGCAGCTTGGGGGCGACAGTAAGAGCTAACTATGGCTACACCTTC. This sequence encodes CASSLGATVRANYGYTF. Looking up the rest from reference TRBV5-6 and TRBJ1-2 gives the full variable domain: DAGVTQSPTHLIKTRGQQVTLRCSPKSGHDTVSWYQQALGQGPQFIFQYYEEEERQRGNFPDRFSGHQFPNYSSELNVNALLLGDSALYLCASSLGATVRANYGYTFGSGTRLTVV.

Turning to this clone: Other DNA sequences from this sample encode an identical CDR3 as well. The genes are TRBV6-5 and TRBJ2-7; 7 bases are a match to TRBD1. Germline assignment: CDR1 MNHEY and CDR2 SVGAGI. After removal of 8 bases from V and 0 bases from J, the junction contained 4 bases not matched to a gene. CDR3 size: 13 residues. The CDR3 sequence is CASRRQGSYEQYF. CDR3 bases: TGTGCCAGCCGGCGACAGGGCTCCTACGAGCAGTACTTC.

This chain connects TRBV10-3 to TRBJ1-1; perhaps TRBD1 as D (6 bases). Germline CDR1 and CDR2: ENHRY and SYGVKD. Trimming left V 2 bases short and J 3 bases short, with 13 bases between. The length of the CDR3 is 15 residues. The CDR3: CAISEPTGLYTEAFF. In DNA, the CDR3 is TGTGCCATCAGTGAGCCTACAGGGTTATACACTGAAGCTTTCTTT.

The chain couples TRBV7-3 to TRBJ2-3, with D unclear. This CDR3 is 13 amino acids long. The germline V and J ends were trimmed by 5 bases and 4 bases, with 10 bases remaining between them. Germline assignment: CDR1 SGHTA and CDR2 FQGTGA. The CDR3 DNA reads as TGTGCCAGCAGCCCTAGGGTAGCAGATACGCAGTATTTT. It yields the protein CASSPRVADTQYF.

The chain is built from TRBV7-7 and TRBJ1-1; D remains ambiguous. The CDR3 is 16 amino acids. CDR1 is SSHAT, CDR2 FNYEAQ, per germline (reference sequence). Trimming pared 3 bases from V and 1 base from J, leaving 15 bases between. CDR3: CASSFSREQQNTEAFF. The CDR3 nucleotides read TGTGCCAGCAGCTTTTCCCGGGAGCAGCAGAACACTGAAGCTTTCTTT.

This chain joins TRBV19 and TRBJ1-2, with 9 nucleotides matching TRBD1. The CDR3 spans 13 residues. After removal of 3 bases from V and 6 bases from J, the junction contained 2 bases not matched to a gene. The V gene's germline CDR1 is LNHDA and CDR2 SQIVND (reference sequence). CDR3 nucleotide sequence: TGTGCCAGTAGTATTACAGGGGGCGATGGCTACACCTTC. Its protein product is CASSITGGDGYTF. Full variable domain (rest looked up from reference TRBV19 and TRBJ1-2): DGGITQSPKYLFRKEGQNVTLSCEQNLNHDAMYWYRQDPGQGLRLIYYSQIVNDFQKGDIAEGYSVSREKKESFPLTVTSAQKNPTAFYLCASSITGGDGYTFGSGTRLTVV.

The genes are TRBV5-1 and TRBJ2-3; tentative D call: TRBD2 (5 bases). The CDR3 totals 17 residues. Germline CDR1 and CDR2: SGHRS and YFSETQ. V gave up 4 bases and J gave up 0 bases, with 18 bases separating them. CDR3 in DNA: TGCGCCAGCAGCGGAGCGGCTTTAGGGAGTAGCACAGATACGCAGTATTTT. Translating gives CASSGAALGSSTDTQYF.

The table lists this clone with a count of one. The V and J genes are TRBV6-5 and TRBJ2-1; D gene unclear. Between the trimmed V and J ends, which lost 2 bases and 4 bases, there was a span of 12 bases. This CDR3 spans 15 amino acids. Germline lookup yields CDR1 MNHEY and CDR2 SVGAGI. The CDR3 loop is CASSYLPSVYNEQFF. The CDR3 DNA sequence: TGTGCCAGCAGTTACCTCCCTAGTGTGTACAATGAGCAGTTCTTC.